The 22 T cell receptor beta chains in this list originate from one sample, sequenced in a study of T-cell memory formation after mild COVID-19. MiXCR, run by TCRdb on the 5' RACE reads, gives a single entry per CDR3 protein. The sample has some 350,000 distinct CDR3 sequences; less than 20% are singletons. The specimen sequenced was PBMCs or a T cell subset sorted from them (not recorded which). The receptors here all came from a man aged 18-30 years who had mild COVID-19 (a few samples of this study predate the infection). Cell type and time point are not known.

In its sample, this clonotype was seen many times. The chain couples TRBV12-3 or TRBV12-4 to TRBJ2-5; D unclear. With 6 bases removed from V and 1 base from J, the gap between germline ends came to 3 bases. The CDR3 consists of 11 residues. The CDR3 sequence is CASSFQETQYF. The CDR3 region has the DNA TGTGCCAGCAGCTTCCAAGAGACCCAGTACTTC.

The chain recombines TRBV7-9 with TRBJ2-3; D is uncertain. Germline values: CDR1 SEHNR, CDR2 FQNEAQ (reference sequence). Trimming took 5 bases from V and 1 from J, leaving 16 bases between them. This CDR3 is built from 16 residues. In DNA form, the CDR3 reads TGTGCCAGCAGCCCCGAGGTCACCTCCGGCACAGATACGCAGTATTTT. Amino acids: CASSPEVTSGTDTQYF.

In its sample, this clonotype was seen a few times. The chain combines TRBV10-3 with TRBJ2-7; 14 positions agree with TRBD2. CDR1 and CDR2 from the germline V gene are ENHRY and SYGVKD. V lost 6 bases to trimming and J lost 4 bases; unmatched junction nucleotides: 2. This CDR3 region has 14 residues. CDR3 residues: CAIRTSGGVYEQYF. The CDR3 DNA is TGTGCCATCAGGACTAGCGGGGGGGTATACGAGCAGTACTTC.

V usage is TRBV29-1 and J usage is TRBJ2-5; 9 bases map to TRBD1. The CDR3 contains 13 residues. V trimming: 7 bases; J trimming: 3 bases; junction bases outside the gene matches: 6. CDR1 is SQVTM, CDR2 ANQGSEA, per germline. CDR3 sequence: CSAQQGAKETQYF. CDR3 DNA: TGCAGCGCACAACAGGGGGCTAAAGAGACCCAGTACTTC.

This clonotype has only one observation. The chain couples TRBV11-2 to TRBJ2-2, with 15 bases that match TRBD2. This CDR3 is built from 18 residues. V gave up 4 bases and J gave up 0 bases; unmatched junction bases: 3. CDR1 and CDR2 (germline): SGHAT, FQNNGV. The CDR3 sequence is CASSSWTSGGANTGELFF. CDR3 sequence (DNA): TGTGCCAGCAGCTCGTGGACTAGCGGGGGGGCGAACACCGGGGAGCTGTTTTTT.

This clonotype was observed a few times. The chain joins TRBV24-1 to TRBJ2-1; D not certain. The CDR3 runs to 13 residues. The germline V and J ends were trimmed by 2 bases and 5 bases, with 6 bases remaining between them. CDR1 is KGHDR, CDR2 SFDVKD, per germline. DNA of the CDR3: TGTGCCACCAGTGATTCGAGAGACAATGAGCAGTTCTTC. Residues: CATSDSRDNEQFF.

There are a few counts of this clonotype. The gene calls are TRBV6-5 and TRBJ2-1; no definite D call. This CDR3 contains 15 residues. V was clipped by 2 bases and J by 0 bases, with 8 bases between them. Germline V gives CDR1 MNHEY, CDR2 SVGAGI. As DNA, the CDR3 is TGTGCCAGCAGTTACCGGGCTTACTCCTACAATGAGCAGTTCTTC. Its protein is CASSYRAYSYNEQFF.

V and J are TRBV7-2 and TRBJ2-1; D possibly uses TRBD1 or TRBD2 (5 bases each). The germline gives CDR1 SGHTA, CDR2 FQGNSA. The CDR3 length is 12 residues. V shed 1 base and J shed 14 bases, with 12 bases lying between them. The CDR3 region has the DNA TGTGCCAGCAGCTTAGGGGGGAGAGAAGAGTTCTTC. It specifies CASSLGGREEFF.

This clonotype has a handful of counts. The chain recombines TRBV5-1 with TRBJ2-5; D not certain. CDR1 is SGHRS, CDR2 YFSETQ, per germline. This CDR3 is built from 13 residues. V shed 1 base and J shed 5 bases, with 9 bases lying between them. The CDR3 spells CASSLTVMETQYF. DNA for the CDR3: TGCGCCAGCAGCTTGACAGTTATGGAGACCCAGTACTTC.

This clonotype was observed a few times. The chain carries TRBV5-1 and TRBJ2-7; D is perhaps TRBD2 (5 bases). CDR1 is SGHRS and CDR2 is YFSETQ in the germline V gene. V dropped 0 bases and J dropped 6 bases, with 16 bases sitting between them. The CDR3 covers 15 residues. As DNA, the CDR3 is TGCGCCAGCAGCTTGGCATCATTCGGAGGCATCGAGCAGTACTTC. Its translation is CASSLASFGGIEQYF.

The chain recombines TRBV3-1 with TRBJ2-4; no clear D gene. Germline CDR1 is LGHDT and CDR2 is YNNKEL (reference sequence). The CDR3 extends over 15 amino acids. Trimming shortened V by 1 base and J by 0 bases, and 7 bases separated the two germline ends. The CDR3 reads CASSQVTLAKNIQYF. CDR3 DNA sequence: TGTGCCAGCAGCCAAGTTACCCTAGCCAAAAACATTCAGTACTTC.

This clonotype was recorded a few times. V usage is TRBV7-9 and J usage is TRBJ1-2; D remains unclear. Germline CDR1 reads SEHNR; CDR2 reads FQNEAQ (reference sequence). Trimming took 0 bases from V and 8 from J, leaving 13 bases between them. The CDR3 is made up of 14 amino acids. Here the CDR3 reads CASSLAAGLGGYTF. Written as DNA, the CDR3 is TGTGCCAGCAGCTTAGCAGCTGGCCTGGGGGGCTACACCTTC.

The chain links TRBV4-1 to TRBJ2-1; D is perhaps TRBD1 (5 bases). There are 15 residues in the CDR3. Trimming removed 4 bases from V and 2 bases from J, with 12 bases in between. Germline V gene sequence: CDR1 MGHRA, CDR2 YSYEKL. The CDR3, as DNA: TGCGCCAGCAGCCTTGGCAGGGTAACCTACAATGAGCAGTTCTTC. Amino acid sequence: CASSLGRVTYNEQFF.

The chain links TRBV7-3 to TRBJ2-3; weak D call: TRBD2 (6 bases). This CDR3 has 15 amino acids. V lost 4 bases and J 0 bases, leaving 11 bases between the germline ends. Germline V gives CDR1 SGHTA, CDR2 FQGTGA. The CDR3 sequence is CASSSSSASTDTQYF. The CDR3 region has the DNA TGTGCCAGCAGCTCCTCTAGCGCAAGCACAGATACGCAGTATTTT.

The CDR3 sequence: CASSLGRSTEAFF. The CDR3 DNA follows: TGTGCCAGCAGTTTAGGCAGGAGTACTGAAGCTTTCTTT. This sequence joins TRBV12-3 or TRBV12-4 and TRBJ1-1; no clear D gene. The CDR3 length is 13 residues. V was trimmed by 1 base and J by 5 bases, leaving 8 bases between them.

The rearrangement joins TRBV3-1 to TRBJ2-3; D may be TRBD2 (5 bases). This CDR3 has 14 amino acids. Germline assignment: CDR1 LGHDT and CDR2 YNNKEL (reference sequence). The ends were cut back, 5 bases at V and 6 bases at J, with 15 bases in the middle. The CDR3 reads CASSRSGSADTQYF. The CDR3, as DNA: TGTGCCAGCAGCAGGTCGGGGTCCGCGGATACGCAGTATTTT.

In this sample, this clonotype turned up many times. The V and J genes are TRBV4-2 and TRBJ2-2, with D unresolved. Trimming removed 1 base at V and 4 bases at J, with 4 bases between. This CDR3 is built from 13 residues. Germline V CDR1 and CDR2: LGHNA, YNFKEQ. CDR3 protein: CASSQATTGELFF. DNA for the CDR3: TGTGCCAGCAGCCAAGCCACCACCGGGGAGCTGTTTTTT.

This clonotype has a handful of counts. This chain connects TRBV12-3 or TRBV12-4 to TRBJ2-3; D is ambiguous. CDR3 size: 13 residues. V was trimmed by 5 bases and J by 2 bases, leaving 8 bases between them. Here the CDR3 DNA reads TGTGCCAGCAGTGCGGTACACACAGATACGCAGTATTTT. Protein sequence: CASSAVHTDTQYF.

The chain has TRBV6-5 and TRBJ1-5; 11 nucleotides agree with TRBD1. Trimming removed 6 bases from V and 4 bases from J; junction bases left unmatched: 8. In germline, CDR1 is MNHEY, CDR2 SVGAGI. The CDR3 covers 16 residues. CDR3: CASSRTGGFGNQPQHF. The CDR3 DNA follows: TGTGCCAGCAGCCGGACAGGGGGCTTCGGGAATCAGCCCCAGCATTTT.

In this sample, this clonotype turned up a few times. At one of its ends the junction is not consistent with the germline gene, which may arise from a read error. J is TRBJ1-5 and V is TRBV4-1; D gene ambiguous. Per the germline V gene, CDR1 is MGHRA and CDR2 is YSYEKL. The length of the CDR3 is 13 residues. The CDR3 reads CASSQEPWRTRYF. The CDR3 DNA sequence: TGCGCCAGCAGCCAAGAACCGTGGCGGACGAGGTATTTT.

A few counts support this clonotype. CDR3 region: CASSQERRAFF. For the CDR3, the DNA is TGTGCCAGCAGCCAAGAGCGCCGGGCTTTCTTT. The chain carries TRBV4-2 and TRBJ1-1; unclear D gene. Trimming left V 0 bases short and J 11 bases short, with 7 bases between. The CDR3 runs 11 residues. Looked up from germline, CDR1 is LGHNA and CDR2 is YNFKEQ.

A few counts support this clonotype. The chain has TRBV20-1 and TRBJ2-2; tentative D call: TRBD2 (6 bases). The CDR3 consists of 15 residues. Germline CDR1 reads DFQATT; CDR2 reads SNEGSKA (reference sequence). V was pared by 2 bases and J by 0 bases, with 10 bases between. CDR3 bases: TGCAGTGCTAGACCGGCGGGATCGAACACCGGGGAGCTGTTTTTT. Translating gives CSARPAGSNTGELFF.